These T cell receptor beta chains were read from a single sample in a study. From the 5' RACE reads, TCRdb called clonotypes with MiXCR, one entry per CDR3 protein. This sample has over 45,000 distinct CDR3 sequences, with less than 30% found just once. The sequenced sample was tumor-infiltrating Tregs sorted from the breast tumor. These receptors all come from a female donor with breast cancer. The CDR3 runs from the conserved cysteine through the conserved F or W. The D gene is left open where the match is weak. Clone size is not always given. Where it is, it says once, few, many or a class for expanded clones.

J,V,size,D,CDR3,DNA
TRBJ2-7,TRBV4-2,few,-,CASSHGYEQYF,TGTGCCAGCAGCCATGGTTACGAGCAGTACTTC
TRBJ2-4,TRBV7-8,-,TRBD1,CASSLGGGQGGVNIQYF,TGTGCCAGCAGCTTAGGAGGAGGACAGGGCGGGGTAAACATTCAGTACTTC
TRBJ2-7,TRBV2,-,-,CASSNPGWGLYEQYF,TGTGCCAGCAGTAACCCTGGGTGGGGACTCTACGAGCAGTACTTC
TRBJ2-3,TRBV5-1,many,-,CASSPVTTDTQYF,TGCGCCAGCAGCCCGGTTACAACAGATACGCAGTATTTT
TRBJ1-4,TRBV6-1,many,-,CASSDRQLNEKLFF,TGTGCCAGCAGTGATCGACAGCTTAATGAAAAACTGTTTTTT
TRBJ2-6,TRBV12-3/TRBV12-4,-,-,CASGLSGANVLTF,TGTGCCAGCGGGCTCTCTGGGGCCAACGTCCTGACTTTC
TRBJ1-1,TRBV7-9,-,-,CASGRERVEAFF,TGTGCCAGCGGCCGGGAGAGGGTTGAAGCTTTCTTT
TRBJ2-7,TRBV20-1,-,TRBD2,CSASSAGESKEQYF,TGCAGTGCTAGTTCAGCGGGAGAATCGAAAGAGCAGTACTTC
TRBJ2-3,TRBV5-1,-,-,CASKRGATDTQYF,TGCGCCAGCAAGAGGGGAGCCACAGATACGCAGTATTTT
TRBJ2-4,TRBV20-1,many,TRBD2,CSARWTSRNIQYF,TGCAGTGCGCGATGGACTAGCCGGAACATTCAGTACTTC
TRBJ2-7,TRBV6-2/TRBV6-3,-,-,CASSTPRAGKRYEQYF,TGTGCCAGCAGTACACCTCGGGCAGGGAAGAGATACGAGCAGTACTTC
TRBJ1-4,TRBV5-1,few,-,CASRRGGENEKLFF,TGCGCCAGCAGAAGGGGCGGGGAGAATGAAAAACTGTTTTTT
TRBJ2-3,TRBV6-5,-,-,CASTPPGITDTQYF,TGTGCCAGCACCCCCCCGGGAATCACAGATACGCAGTATTTT
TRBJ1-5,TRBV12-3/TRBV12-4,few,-,CASSLRRDQPQHF,TGTGCCAGCAGTTTACGGAGAGATCAGCCCCAGCATTTT
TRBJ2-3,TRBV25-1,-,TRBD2,CASSQGPQKSTSGSVWDTQYF,TGTGCCAGTAGCCAAGGCCCCCAGAAATCGACTAGCGGATCAGTATGGGATACGCAGTATTTT
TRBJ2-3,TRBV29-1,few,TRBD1,CSVDGARTGGTDTQYF,TGCAGCGTTGATGGGGCGAGGACAGGGGGCACAGATACGCAGTATTTT
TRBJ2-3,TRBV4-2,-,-,CASSQDRAGSDTQYF,TGTGCCAGCAGCCAAGATCGGGCAGGGTCAGATACGCAGTATTTT
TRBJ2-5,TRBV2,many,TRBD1,CASSEIGTGAETQYF,TGTGCCAGCAGTGAAATCGGGACAGGGGCAGAGACCCAGTACTTC
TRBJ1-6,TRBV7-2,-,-,CASSLVAGSRYSPLHF,TGTGCCAGCAGCTTAGTAGCGGGGAGCCGGTATTCACCCCTCCACTTT
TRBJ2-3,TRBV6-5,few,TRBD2,CASSYAGLAGGRADTQYF,TGTGCCAGCAGTTACGCGGGACTAGCGGGAGGAAGGGCAGATACGCAGTATTTT
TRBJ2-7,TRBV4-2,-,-,CASSHLSGVKAYEQYF,TGTGCCAGCAGCCACCTCTCAGGGGTTAAGGCCTACGAGCAGTACTTC
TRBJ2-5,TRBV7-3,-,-,CASSLSAGRETQYF,TGTGCCAGCAGCTTAAGTGCAGGGCGGGAGACCCAGTACTTC
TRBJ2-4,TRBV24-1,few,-,CATSEGAENIQYF,TGTGCCACCAGTGAGGGTGCGGAAAACATTCAGTACTTC
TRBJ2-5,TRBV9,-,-,CASSAVGETQYF,TGTGCCAGCAGCGCGGTGGGGGAGACCCAGTACTTC
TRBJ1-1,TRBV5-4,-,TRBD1,CASSPGDRGRIEAFF,TGTGCCAGCAGCCCGGGAGACAGGGGGCGTATTGAAGCTTTCTTT
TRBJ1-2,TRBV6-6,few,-,CASRGAGYGDYGYTF,TGTGCCAGCAGAGGGGCAGGGTACGGGGACTATGGCTACACCTTC
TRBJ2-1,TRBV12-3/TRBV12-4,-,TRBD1,CASSSGTGDNEQFF,TGTGCCAGCAGTTCCGGGACAGGGGACAATGAGCAGTTCTTC
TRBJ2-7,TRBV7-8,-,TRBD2,CASSAGTTNNEQYF,TGTGCCAGCAGTGCCGGGACTACAAATAACGAGCAGTACTTC
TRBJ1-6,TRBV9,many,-,CASSVHNSPLHF,TGTGCCAGCAGCGTCCATAATTCACCCCTCCACTTT
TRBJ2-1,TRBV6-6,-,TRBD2,CASRVAGAFGEQFF,TGTGCCAGCAGGGTAGCGGGAGCGTTTGGGGAGCAGTTCTTC
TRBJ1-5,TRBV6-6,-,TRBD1,CASRSVRTGGNQPQHF,TGTGCCAGCAGAAGCGTAAGGACAGGGGGCAATCAGCCCCAGCATTTT
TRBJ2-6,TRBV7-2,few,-,CASSFRVATGANVLTF,TGTGCCAGCAGCTTCAGGGTAGCAACTGGGGCCAACGTCCTGACTTTC
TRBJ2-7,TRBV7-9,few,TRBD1,CASSPTVLGQAYSSYEQYF,TGTGCCAGCAGCCCGACCGTCCTGGGACAGGCTTATAGCTCCTACGAGCAGTACTTC
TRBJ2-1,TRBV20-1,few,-,CSARGHNEQFF,TGCAGTGCTAGAGGCCACAATGAGCAGTTCTTC
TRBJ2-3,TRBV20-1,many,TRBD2,CSASPWSAGLGDTQYF,TGCAGTGCAAGTCCTTGGTCAGCGGGACTTGGAGATACGCAGTATTTT
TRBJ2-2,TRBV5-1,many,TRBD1,CASSLRQGDTGELFF,TGCGCCAGCAGCTTGCGACAGGGTGACACCGGGGAGCTGTTTTTT
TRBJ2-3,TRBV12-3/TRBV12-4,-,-,CASSLEASRTDTQYF,TGTGCCAGCAGTTTAGAGGCGTCGCGGACAGATACGCAGTATTTT
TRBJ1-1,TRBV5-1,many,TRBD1,CASSVGQGPEAFF,TGCGCCAGCAGCGTTGGACAGGGCCCTGAAGCTTTCTTT
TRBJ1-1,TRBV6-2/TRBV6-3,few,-,CASSREPGADTEAFF,TGTGCCAGCAGTCGGGAGCCGGGGGCGGACACTGAAGCTTTCTTT
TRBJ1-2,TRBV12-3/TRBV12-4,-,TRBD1,CASSRTDRATKAF,TGTGCCAGCAGCCGGACTGACAGGGCTACAAAAGCCTTC
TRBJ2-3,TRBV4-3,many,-,CASSQDASAGTRPDTQYF,TGCGCCAGCAGCCAAGATGCATCAGCGGGTACACGCCCAGATACGCAGTATTTT
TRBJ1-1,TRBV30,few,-,CAWTGTSAVGAFF,TGTGCCTGGACCGGGACCTCGGCGGTTGGAGCTTTCTTT
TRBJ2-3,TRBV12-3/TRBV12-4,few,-,CASSLPPGSDTQYF,TGTGCCAGCAGTTTACCGCCAGGGTCAGATACGCAGTATTTT
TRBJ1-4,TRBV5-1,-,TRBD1,CAGSLGGQGREKLFF,TGCGCCGGCAGCTTGGGGGGACAGGGGCGCGAAAAACTGTTTTTT
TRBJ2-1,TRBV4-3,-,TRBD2,CASSHFSGRDEQFF,TGCGCCAGCAGCCACTTTAGCGGGAGGGATGAGCAGTTCTTC
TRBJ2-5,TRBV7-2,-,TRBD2,CASSLVGGSLETQYF,TGTGCCAGCAGCTTAGTTGGCGGGAGTTTAGAGACCCAGTACTTC
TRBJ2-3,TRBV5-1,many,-,CASRRQAGSTDTQYF,TGCGCCAGCAGACGACAGGCTGGGAGCACAGATACGCAGTATTTT
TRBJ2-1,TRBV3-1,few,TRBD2,CASSPLGKLAGSNEQFF,TGTGCCAGCAGCCCTTTGGGGAAACTAGCGGGGTCGAATGAGCAGTTCTTC
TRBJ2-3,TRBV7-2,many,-,CASSARQGGSTDTQYF,TGTGCCAGCAGCGCCCGACAGGGAGGTAGCACAGATACGCAGTATTTT
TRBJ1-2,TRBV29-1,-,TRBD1,CSAYRGGYTF,TGCAGCGCCTACAGGGGTGGCTACACCTTC
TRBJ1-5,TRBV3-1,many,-,CASSQTDGGNQPQHF,TGTGCCAGCAGCCAAACGGACGGGGGAAATCAGCCCCAGCATTTT
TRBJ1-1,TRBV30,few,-,CAWSPGKGPATEAFF,TGTGCCTGGAGCCCGGGAAAGGGTCCGGCGACTGAAGCTTTCTTT
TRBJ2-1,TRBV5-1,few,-,CASSLSHNEQFF,TGCGCCAGCAGCTTGTCCCACAATGAGCAGTTCTTC
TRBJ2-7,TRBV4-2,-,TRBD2,CASSLSSGTNYEQYF,TGTGCCAGCAGCTTGTCTAGCGGGACAAACTACGAGCAGTACTTC
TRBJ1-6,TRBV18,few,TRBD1,CASSPGTGNSPLHF,TGTGCCAGCTCACCAGGGACAGGGAATTCACCCCTCCACTTT
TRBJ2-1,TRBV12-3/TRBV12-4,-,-,CASSFLAPYNEQFF,TGTGCCAGCAGTTTCCTAGCACCCTACAATGAGCAGTTCTTC
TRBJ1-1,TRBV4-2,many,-,CASSRGLNTEAFF,TGTGCCAGCAGCAGAGGGTTGAACACTGAAGCTTTCTTT